What follows are 28 T cell receptor beta chains derived from one specimen sequenced in a study of T cell repertoires and HLA-DP antigens. No antigen has been identified for these receptors. Assay used: immunoSEQ multiplex PCR; TCRdb lists only in-frame clones, some missing. The sample holds approximately 73,000 clones, about four fifths seen once. Sequencing was carried out using CD4+ T cells from PBMCs. These receptors were taken from a man between 60 and 75 years old in good health and CMV-seronegative.

Details on this clone: Other DNA sequences from this sample encode an identical CDR3 as well. The rearrangement links TRBV19 to TRBJ1-2; D remains unclear. This CDR3 has 14 residues. The germline V gene has CDR1 LNHDA and CDR2 SQIVND (reference sequence). V shed 1 base and J shed 0 bases, with 6 bases lying between them. Here the CDR3 DNA reads TGTGCCAGTAGTATAGGCGGTCCTAACTATGGCTACACCTTC. It encodes CASSIGGPNYGYTF.

This rearrangement joins TRBV9 to TRBJ2-3; D possibly corresponds to TRBD1 (6 bases). Looked up from germline, CDR1 is SGDLS and CDR2 is YYNGEE. V was pared by 4 bases and J by 4 bases, with 16 bases between. The CDR3 loop spans 15 amino acids. The CDR3 nucleotides are TGTGCCAGCAGCCCGGGACACTCGGGATCAGATACGCAGTATTTT. It encodes CASSPGHSGSDTQYF.

J is TRBJ1-1 and V is TRBV7-9; D gene ambiguous. CDR3 length equals 15 residues. CDR1 is SEHNR and CDR2 is FQNEAQ in the germline V gene (reference sequence). With 2 bases removed from V and 1 base from J, the gap between germline ends came to 11 bases. CDR3 in amino acids: CASSLRGWENTEAFF. The CDR3 DNA reads as TGTGCCAGCAGCTTACGGGGTTGGGAGAACACTGAAGCTTTCTTT.

J is TRBJ2-1 and V is TRBV7-9, with 12 positions matching TRBD2. CDR1 SEHNR and CDR2 FQNEAQ come from the germline V gene (reference sequence). This CDR3 is built from 16 residues. The trim removed 1 base at V and 5 bases at J, leaving 3 bases unmatched. The CDR3 DNA reads TGTGCCAGCAGCTTAGGATGGACTAGCGGGAACAATGAGCAGTTCTTC. Translated, it gives CASSLGWTSGNNEQFF. Together with reference TRBV7-9 and TRBJ2-1, the CDR3 gives the full variable domain: DTGVSQNPRHKITKRGQNVTFRCDPISEHNRLYWYRQTLGQGPEFLTYFQNEAQLEKSRLLSDRFSAERPKGSFSTLEIQRTEQGDSAMYLCASSLGWTSGNNEQFFGPGTRLTVL.

CDR3 loop: CASSSTGTTNTGELFF. As DNA, the CDR3 is TGTGCCAGCAGCTCGACCGGGACTACGAACACCGGGGAGCTGTTTTTT. This chain links TRBV7-2 with TRBJ2-2; the match to TRBD2 covers 7 bases. CDR3 length equals 16 residues. After removal of 4 bases from V and 0 bases from J, the junction contained 5 bases not matched to a gene. Germline CDR1 and CDR2: SGHTA and FQGNSA.

The chain uses TRBV30 and TRBJ1-5; D remains unclear. The CDR3 runs to 13 residues. Trimming removed 5 bases at V and 2 bases at J, with 10 bases between. Germline V gene sequence: CDR1 GTSNPN, CDR2 SVGIG (reference sequence). CDR3 coding DNA: TGTGCCTGGGGAGGACGGGGCAATCAGCCCCAGCATTTT. Protein product: CAWGGRGNQPQHF.

V usage is TRBV11-2 and J usage is TRBJ2-7, with unresolved D. V dropped 1 base and J dropped 4 bases, with 8 bases sitting between them. The length of the CDR3 is 13 residues. CDR1 is SGHAT and CDR2 is FQNNGV in the germline V gene. Here the CDR3 reads CASSLGLQYEQYV. The DNA for the CDR3 is TGTGCCAGCAGCTTAGGACTTCAGTACGAGCAGTACGTC.

This chain uses TRBV9 with TRBJ2-6, with D unclear. Trimming removed 2 bases from V and 1 base from J, with 4 bases in between. This CDR3 has 14 residues. Germline CDR1 is SGDLS and CDR2 is YYNGEE. The CDR3 reads CASSVESGANVLTF. The DNA of the CDR3 is TGTGCCAGCAGCGTCGAGTCTGGGGCCAACGTCCTGACTTTC.

The chain uses TRBV5-6 and TRBJ1-1, with a tentative D call TRBD1 (5 bases). The V and J ends lost 0 bases and 4 bases respectively, with 13 bases between them. The germline gives CDR1 SGHDT, CDR2 YYEEEE. This CDR3 contains 15 residues. This chain's CDR3 is CASSLGPRRGTEAFF. Here the CDR3 DNA reads TGTGCCAGCAGCTTGGGCCCTCGAAGGGGCACTGAAGCTTTCTTT.

The chain recombines TRBV7-3 with TRBJ1-6, with D perhaps matching TRBD1 (6 bases). The germline V gene has CDR1 SGHTA and CDR2 FQGTGA. Trimming cost V 5 bases and J 7 bases, with 9 bases left between them. The CDR3 sequence is 13 residues long. The CDR3 protein is CASSPGVNSPLHF. The CDR3 DNA follows: TGTGCCAGCAGCCCAGGGGTAAATTCACCCCTCCACTTT.

This clone occurred once. The chain combines TRBV28 with TRBJ2-6; no reliable D call. This CDR3 comprises 19 residues. Trimming pared 3 bases from V and 0 bases from J, leaving 18 bases between. Germline assignment: CDR1 MDHEN and CDR2 SYDVKM. The CDR3, as DNA: TGTGCCAGCAGTTTCCTAGACCCTAGACTCTTCTCTGGGGCCAACGTCCTGACTTTC. Translating gives CASSFLDPRLFSGANVLTF.

The gene calls are TRBV5-1 and TRBJ2-2; 12 bases match TRBD1. This CDR3 spans 16 amino acids. Germline loops: CDR1 SGHRS, CDR2 YFSETQ. The J segment lost 6 bases and the V segment lost 4 bases, leaving 7 bases of the junction unmatched. As DNA, the CDR3 is TGCGCCAGCAGCCTTCCGGGACAGGGGGCCTCCGGGGAGCTGTTTTTT. Amino acid sequence: CASSLPGQGASGELFF.

This chain connects TRBV18 to TRBJ1-1; a weak D match, TRBD1 (6 bases). Trimming took 1 base from V and 4 from J, leaving 7 bases between them. The CDR3 contains 13 residues. Per the germline V gene, CDR1 is KGHSH and CDR2 is LQKENI. As DNA, the CDR3 is TGTGCCAGCTCACCACAGGGGGTCACTGAAGCTTTCTTT. It codes for CASSPQGVTEAFF.

CDR3 nucleotides: TGTGCCAGTGGAACTCGACAGGGAACTAATGAAAAACTGTTTTTT. The encoded protein is CASGTRQGTNEKLFF. The J gene is TRBJ1-4, the V gene TRBV19, with 7 bases identical to TRBD1. This CDR3 spans 15 amino acids. Germline CDR1 is LNHDA and CDR2 is SQIVND (reference sequence). V shed 8 bases and J 1 base; nucleotides not matched to a gene: 7.

This clone was recorded a few times. V and J are TRBV14 and TRBJ1-3; D not resolved. Trimming removed 1 base from V and 1 base from J, with 5 bases in between. Per germline, CDR1 SGHDN and CDR2 FVKESK. The CDR3 loop spans 14 amino acids. CDR3 region: CASSQARSGNTIYF. CDR3 nucleotide sequence: TGTGCCAGCAGCCAAGCTCGATCTGGAAACACCATATATTTT.

V is TRBV6-9 and J is TRBJ1-2, with 7 nucleotides matching TRBD1. The junction had 11 bases not matched to a gene; V was cut back by 6 bases and J by 4 bases. CDR3 length: 15 residues. Looked up from germline, CDR1 is MNHGY and CDR2 is SVAAGI. CDR3: CASRGDIDRVYGYTF. CDR3 coding DNA: TGTGCCAGCAGGGGGGATATTGACAGGGTCTATGGCTACACCTTC.

The gene calls are TRBV7-9 and TRBJ1-5, with D maybe TRBD1 (6 bases). Trimming took off 3 bases at V and 2 bases at J, with 8 bases between the two ends. The CDR3 totals 14 residues. The V gene's germline CDR1 is SEHNR and CDR2 FQNEAQ (reference sequence). The CDR3 reads CASSLGAGNQPQHF. The CDR3 DNA reads as TGTGCCAGCAGCTTGGGGGCTGGCAATCAGCCCCAGCATTTT.

This clone was observed once. The chain combines TRBV7-2 with TRBJ1-5; D is unresolved. The V gene's germline CDR1 is SGHTA and CDR2 FQGNSA. The CDR3 spans 17 residues. V lost 5 bases and J 2 bases, leaving 19 bases between the germline ends. As DNA, the CDR3 is TGTGCCAGCAGCCCCCAGGCAGGCGGAGGAGGCAATCAGCCCCAGCATTTT. This gives the protein CASSPQAGGGGNQPQHF. The entire variable domain, with the rest obtained from reference TRBV7-2 and TRBJ1-5, is as follows: GAGVSQSPSNKVTEKGKDVELRCDPISGHTALYWYRQSLGQGLEFLIYFQGNSAPDKSGLPSDRFSAERTGGSVSTLTIQRTQQEDSAVYLCASSPQAGGGGNQPQHFGDGTRLSIL.

The rearrangement links TRBV9 to TRBJ2-5; tentatively, D is TRBD1 (6 bases). There are 12 residues in the CDR3. Germline-derived CDR1 and CDR2 are SGDLS and YYNGEE. The V end lost 6 bases, the J end lost 0 bases, and 6 bases lay between the germline ends. For the CDR3, the DNA is TGTGCCAGCAACAGGGACCAAGAGACCCAGTACTTC. Translation gives CASNRDQETQYF.

The chain recombines TRBV5-1 with TRBJ2-2, with 11 bases that match TRBD2. V was pared by 0 bases and J by 5 bases, with 9 bases of the junction left unmatched. This CDR3 is built from 18 residues. Germline loops: CDR1 SGHRS, CDR2 YFSETQ. CDR3 sequence (DNA): TGCGCCAGCAGCTTGGGACTAGCGGGACTGAGACTTACCGGGGAGCTGTTTTTT. The encoded protein is CASSLGLAGLRLTGELFF.

In this sample, this clone turned up many times. The rearrangement uses TRBV9 and TRBJ2-3; D not certain. Germline lookup yields CDR1 SGDLS and CDR2 YYNGEE. The CDR3 runs 12 residues. Trimming took 3 bases from V and 1 from J, leaving 3 bases between them. Here the CDR3 reads CASSARTDTQYF. In nucleotides, the CDR3 is TGTGCCAGCAGCGCCCGCACAGATACGCAGTATTTT.

The gene calls are TRBV19 and TRBJ1-1; perhaps TRBD1 as D (5 bases). The CDR3 contains 13 residues. V was shortened by 0 bases and J by 9 bases, with 11 bases between the two germline ends. Germline-derived CDR1 and CDR2 are LNHDA and SQIVND (reference sequence). CDR3: CASSIDPRTQAFF. In DNA form, the CDR3 reads TGTGCCAGTAGTATAGACCCCCGGACACAAGCTTTCTTT.

The chain couples TRBV2 to TRBJ2-5; 8 bases are a match to TRBD2. J lost 5 bases, V lost 10 bases, and 9 bases had no gene match. CDR1 is SNHLY, CDR2 FYNNEI, per germline. The length of the CDR3 is 13 residues. This CDR3 is CATRASGSETQYF. For the CDR3, the DNA is TGTGCCACCCGGGCTAGCGGGTCCGAGACCCAGTACTTC.

The chain joins TRBV10-3 to TRBJ2-5; 8 bases agree with TRBD1. Germline V lookup: CDR1 ENHRY, CDR2 SYGVKD. This CDR3 is built from 14 residues. The ends lost 6 bases at V and 4 bases at J; junction bases unmatched: 7. In DNA form, the CDR3 reads TGTGCCATCAGGGCTGGACAGGGTATAGAGACCCAGTACTTC. Translating it yields CAIRAGQGIETQYF.

This clone was seen once. The chain recombines TRBV5-6 with TRBJ1-1; D is ambiguous. Trimming took off 5 bases at V and 1 base at J, with 3 bases between the two ends. The CDR3 sequence is 11 residues long. Germline CDR1 and CDR2: SGHDT and YYEEEE. CDR3 sequence (DNA): TGTGCCAGCAGGAGGAACACTGAAGCTTTCTTT. It translates to CASRRNTEAFF.

The chain is built from TRBV30 and TRBJ1-1; no firm D call. This CDR3 spans 13 amino acids. The ends were cut back, 4 bases at V and 0 bases at J, with 9 bases in the middle. Germline CDR1 reads GTSNPN; CDR2 reads SVGIG (reference sequence). The CDR3 region has the DNA TGTGCCTGGACTGCGGCCCTGAACACTGAAGCTTTCTTT. This codes for CAWTAALNTEAFF.

The V call is TRBV2, the J call TRBJ1-4; D is undetermined. Germline V gives CDR1 SNHLY, CDR2 FYNNEI. V shed 6 bases and J shed 6 bases, with 11 bases lying between them. This CDR3 has 13 residues. The CDR3 loop reads CASRPPLDEKLFF. DNA for the CDR3: TGTGCCAGCAGGCCCCCCTTGGATGAAAAACTGTTTTTT.

This rearrangement joins TRBV9 to TRBJ2-5; 11 nucleotides align to TRBD1. From germline, CDR1 is SGDLS and CDR2 YYNGEE. This CDR3 region has 15 residues. Trimming cost V 0 bases and J 10 bases; bases outside gene matches: 8. Here the CDR3 DNA reads TGTGCCAGCAGCGTAGGGACAGGGGGCGCCGGGGACCAGTACTTC. It encodes CASSVGTGGAGDQYF.